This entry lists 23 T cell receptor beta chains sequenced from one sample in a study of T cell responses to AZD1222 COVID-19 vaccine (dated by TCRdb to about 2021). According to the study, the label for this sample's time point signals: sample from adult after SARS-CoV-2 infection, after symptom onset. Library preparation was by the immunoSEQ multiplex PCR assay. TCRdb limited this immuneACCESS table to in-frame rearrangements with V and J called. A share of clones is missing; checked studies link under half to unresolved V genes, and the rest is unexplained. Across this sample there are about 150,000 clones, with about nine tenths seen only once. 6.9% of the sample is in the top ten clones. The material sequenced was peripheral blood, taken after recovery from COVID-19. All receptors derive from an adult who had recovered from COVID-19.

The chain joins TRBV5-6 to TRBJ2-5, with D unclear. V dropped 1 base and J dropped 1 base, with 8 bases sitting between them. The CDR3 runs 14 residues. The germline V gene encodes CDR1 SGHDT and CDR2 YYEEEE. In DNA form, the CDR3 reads TGTGCCAGCAGCTTGAGTGACTTCCAAGAGACCCAGTACTTC. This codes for CASSLSDFQETQYF.

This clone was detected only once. The CDR3 region is CASSLLGQWSTEAFF. For the CDR3, the DNA is TGTGCCAGCAGCTTGTTGGGCCAATGGAGCACTGAAGCTTTCTTT. The V call is TRBV5-6, the J call TRBJ1-1; D is undetermined. Germline loops: CDR1 SGHDT, CDR2 YYEEEE. V was trimmed by 1 base and J by 4 bases, leaving 14 bases between them. This CDR3 is built from 15 residues.

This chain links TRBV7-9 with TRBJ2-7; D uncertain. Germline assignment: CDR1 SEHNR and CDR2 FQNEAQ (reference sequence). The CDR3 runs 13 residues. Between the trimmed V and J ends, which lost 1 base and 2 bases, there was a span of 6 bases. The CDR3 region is CASSLDLTYEQYF. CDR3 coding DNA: TGTGCCAGCAGCTTAGACCTAACCTACGAGCAGTACTTC. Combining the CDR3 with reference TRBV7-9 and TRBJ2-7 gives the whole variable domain DTGVSQNPRHKITKRGQNVTFRCDPISEHNRLYWYRQTLGQGPEFLTYFQNEAQLEKSRLLSDRFSAERPKGSFSTLEIQRTEQGDSAMYLCASSLDLTYEQYFGPGTRLTVT.

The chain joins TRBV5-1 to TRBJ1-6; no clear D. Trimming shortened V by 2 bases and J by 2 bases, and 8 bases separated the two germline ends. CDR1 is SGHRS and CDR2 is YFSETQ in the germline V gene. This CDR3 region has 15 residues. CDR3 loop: CASSLGGTYNSPLHF. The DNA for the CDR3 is TGCGCCAGCAGCTTAGGAGGAACCTATAATTCACCCCTCCACTTT. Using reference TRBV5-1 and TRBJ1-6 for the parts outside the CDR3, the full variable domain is KAGVTQTPRYLIKTRGQQVTLSCSPISGHRSVSWYQQTPGQGLQFLFEYFSETQRNKGNFPGRFSGRQFSNSRSEMNVSTLELGDSALYLCASSLGGTYNSPLHFGNGTRLTVT.

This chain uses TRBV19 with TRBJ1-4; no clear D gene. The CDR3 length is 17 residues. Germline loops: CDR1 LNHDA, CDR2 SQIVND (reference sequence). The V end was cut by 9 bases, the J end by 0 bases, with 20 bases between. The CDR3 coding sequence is TGTGCCAGCACTACCAGCCCCACGGGTGCAACTAATGAAAAACTGTTTTTT. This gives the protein CASTTSPTGATNEKLFF.

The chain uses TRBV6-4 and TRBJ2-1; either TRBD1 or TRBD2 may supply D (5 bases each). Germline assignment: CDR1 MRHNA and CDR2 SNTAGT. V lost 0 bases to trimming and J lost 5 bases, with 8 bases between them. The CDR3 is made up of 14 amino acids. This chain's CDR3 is CASSDSGGHNEQFF. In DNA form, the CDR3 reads TGTGCCAGCAGTGACTCTGGGGGTCACAATGAGCAGTTCTTC.

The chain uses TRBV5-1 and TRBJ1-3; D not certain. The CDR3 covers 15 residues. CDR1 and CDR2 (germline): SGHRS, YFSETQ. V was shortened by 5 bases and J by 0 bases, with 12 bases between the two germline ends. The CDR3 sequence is CASSTAGHSGNTIYF. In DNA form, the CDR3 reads TGCGCCAGCAGTACCGCTGGGCACTCTGGAAACACCATATATTTT.

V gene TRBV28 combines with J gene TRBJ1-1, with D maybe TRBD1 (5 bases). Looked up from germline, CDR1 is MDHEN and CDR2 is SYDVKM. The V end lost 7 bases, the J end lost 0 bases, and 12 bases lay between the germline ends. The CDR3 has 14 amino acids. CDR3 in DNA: TGTGCCAGCACCTGGGGGGTCCTGAACACTGAAGCTTTCTTT. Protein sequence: CASTWGVLNTEAFF.

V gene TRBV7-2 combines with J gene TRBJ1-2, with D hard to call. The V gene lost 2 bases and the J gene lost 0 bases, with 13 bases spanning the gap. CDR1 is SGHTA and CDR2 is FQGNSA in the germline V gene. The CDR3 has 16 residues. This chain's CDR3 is CASSLSRQTANYGYTF. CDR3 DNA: TGTGCCAGCAGCTTAAGTCGGCAGACTGCTAACTATGGCTACACCTTC.

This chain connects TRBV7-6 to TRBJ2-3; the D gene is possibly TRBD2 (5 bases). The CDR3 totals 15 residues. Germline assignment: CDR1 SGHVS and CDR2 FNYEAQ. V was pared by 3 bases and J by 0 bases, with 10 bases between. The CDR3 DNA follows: TGTGCCAGCAGCTTTGAGCGGAGTAGCACAGATACGCAGTATTTT. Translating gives CASSFERSSTDTQYF.

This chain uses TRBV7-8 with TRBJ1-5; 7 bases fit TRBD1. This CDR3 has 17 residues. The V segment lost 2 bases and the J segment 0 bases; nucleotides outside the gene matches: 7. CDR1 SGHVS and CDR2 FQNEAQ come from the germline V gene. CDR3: CASSLRGAGGSNQPQHF. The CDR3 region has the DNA TGTGCCAGCAGCTTACGGGGCGCAGGGGGTAGCAATCAGCCCCAGCATTTT.

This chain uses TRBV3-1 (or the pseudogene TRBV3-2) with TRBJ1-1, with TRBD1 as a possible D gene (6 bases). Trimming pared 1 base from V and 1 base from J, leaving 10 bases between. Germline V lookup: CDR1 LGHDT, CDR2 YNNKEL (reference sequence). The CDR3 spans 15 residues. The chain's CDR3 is CASSQALQGNTEAFF. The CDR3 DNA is TGTGCCAGCAGCCAAGCCTTACAGGGGAACACTGAAGCTTTCTTT.

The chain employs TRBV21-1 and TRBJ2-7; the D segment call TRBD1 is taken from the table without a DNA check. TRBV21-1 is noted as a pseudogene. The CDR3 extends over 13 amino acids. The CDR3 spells CAGNPPLRGEQYF. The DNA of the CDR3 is TGTGCCGGGAACCCCCCTCTTAGGGGCGAGCAGTACTTC.

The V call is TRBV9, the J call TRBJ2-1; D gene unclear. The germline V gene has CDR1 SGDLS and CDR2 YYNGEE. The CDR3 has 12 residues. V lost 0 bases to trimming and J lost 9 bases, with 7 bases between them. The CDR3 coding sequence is TGTGCCAGCAGCGTAGATTCGGGTGAGCAGTTCTTC. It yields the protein CASSVDSGEQFF.

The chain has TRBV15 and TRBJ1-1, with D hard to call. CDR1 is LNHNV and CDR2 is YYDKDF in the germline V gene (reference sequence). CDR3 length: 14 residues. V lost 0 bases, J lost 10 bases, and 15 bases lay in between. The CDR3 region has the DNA TGTGCCACCAGCAGAGATCCCGCAAAGAAAGGAGCTTTCTTT. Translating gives CATSRDPAKKGAFF.

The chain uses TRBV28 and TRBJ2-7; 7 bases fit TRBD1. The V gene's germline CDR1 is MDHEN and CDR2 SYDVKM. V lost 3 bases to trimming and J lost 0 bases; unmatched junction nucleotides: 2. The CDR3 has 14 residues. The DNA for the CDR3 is TGTGCCAGCAGTTTCCGGGACAGCTCCTACGAGCAGTACTTC. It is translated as CASSFRDSSYEQYF.

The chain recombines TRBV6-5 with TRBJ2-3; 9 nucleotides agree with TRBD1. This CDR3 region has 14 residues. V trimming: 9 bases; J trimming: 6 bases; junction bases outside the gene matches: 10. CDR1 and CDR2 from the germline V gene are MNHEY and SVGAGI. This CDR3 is CASTGTGSRDTQYF. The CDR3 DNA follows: TGTGCCAGTACGGGGACAGGGTCACGGGATACGCAGTATTTT.

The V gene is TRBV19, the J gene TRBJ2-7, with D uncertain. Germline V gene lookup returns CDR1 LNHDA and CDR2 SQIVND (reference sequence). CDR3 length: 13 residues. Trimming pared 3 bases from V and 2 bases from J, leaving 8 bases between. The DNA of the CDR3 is TGTGCCAGTAGTATTACTGTCGCCTACGAGCAGTACTTC. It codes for CASSITVAYEQYF.

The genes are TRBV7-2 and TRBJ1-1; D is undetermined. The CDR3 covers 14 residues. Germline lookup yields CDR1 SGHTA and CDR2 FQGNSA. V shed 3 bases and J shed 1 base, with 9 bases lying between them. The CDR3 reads CASSFLGRNTEAFF. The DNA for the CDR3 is TGTGCCAGCAGCTTCTTGGGGAGGAACACTGAAGCTTTCTTT.

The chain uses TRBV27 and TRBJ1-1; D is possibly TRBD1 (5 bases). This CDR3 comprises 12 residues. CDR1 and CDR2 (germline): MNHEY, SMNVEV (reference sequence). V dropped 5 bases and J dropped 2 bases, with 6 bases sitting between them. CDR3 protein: CASSGANTEAFF. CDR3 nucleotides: TGTGCCAGCAGTGGGGCCAACACTGAAGCTTTCTTT.

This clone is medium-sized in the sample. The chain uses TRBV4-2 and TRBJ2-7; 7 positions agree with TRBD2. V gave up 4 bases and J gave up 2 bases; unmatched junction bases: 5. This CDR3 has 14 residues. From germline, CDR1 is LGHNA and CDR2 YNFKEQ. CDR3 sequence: CASSPIGGAYEQYF. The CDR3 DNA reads TGTGCCAGCAGCCCAATTGGGGGGGCCTACGAGCAGTACTTC.

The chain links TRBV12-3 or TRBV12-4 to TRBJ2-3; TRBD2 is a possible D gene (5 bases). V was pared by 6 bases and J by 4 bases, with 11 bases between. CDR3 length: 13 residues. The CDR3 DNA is TGTGCCAGCAGCCGCGGACTGGCAGATACGCAGTATTTT. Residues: CASSRGLADTQYF.

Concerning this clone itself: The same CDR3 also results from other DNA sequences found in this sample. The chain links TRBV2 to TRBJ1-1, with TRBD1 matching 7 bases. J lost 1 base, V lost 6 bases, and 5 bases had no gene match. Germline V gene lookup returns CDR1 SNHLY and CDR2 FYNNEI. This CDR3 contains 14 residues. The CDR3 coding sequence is TGTGCCAGCAGGAAGGGGGCCCCGAACACTGAAGCTTTCTTT. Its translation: CASRKGAPNTEAFF.